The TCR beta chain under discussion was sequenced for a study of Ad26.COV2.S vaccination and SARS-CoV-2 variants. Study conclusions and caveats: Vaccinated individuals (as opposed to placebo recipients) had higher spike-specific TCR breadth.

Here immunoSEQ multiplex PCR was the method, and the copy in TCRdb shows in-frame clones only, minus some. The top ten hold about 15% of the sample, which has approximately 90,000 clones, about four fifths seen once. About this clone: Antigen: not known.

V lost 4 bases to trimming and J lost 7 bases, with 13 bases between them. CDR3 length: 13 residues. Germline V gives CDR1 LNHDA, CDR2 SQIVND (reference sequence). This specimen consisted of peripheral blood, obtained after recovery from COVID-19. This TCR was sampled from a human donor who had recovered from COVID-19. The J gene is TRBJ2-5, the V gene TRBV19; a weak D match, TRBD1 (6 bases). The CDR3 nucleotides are TGTGCCAGTAGTAAGGCTCAAGGGGGGACCCAGTACTTC. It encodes CASSKAQGGTQYF.